This T cell receptor (beta chain) was sequenced in a study of molecular identifiers for immune sequencing clone quantification. Study results and caveats: Whereas naive cells kept under 1% of molecules in clones above 20 RNA copies, such clones held over 99% in effectors.

Investigators produced naive CD8 libraries from around 20,000 to 1,000,000 sorted cells, drawing on 10%, 30% or 50% RNA. Sorting defined naive CD8 T cells as CD8+CD4-CCR7+CD45RA+. Trimming at V came to 3 bases and at J to 3 bases, leaving 7 bases not matched to a gene. The CDR3 spans 15 residues. The germline V gene has CDR1 SGDLS and CDR2 YYNGEE. This clonotype was counted at least ten times. The antigen remains unidentified. Previously described methods and listed TCR primers were employed for the bulk TCR libraries. TCRdb used MiXCR to reprocess the PCR reads, holding one entry per CDR3 protein. This table has just under 650,000 distinct CDR3 sequences, just under 20% appearing once.

This sequence originates from a human donor in good health. Some libraries in this study had Jurkat cell RNA spiked in. Sequenced material: naive CD8+ T cells from blood, with Jurkat cell RNA spiked in. Subset reported: FACS-sorted CD8+CD4-CCR7+CD45RA+ naive T cells. V is TRBV9 and J is TRBJ2-5; 8 positions match TRBD1. CDR3 loop: CASSEGTGEKETQYF. CDR3 DNA sequence: TGTGCCAGCAGCGAGGGGACAGGTGAAAAAGAGACCCAGTACTTC.